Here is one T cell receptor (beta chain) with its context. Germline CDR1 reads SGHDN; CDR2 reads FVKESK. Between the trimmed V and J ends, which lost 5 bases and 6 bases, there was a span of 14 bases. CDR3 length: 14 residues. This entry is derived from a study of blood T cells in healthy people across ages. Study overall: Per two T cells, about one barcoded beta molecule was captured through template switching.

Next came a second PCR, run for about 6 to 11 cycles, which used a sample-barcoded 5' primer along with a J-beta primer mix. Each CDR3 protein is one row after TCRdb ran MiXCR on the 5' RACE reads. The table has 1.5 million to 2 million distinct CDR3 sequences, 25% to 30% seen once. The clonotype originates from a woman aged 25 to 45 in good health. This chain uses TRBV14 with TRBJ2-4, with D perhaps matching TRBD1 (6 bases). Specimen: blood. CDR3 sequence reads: CASSSGTRRNIQYF. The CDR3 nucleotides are TGTGCCAGCAGCTCCGGGACAAGGAGAAACATTCAGTACTTC.